The clone carrying this TCR beta chain was seen a few times. As yet, its antigen is unknown. The record originates from a study of molecular identifiers for immune sequencing clone quantification. The authors built bulk TCR libraries by previously described methods with listed TCR primers. TCRdb reprocessed the PCR reads with MiXCR, giving one entry per CDR3 protein. Among about half a million distinct CDR3 sequences listed, 25% were seen once. Study results and caveats: Naive cells had under 1% of molecules in clones above 20 RNA copies, effectors over 99%. Single-cell amounts of spiked Jurkat TCR RNA were reportedly detectable among over 750,000 naive cells. Barcode-sharing identical TCR molecules could underestimate highly expanded clone sizes.

CDR1 is MDHEN, CDR2 SYDVKM, per germline. CDR3 length equals 12 residues. V dropped 1 base and J dropped 9 bases, with 9 bases sitting between them. This chain joins TRBV28 and TRBJ2-5; D could derive from TRBD1 or TRBD2 (6 bases each). The receptor comes from a human donor in good health. Some libraries in this study had Jurkat cell RNA spiked in. Sample: naive CD8+ T cells from blood, with Jurkat cell RNA spiked in. Subset given: FACS-sorted CD8+CD4-CCR7+CD45RA+ naive T cells. In DNA, the CDR3 is TGTGCCAGCAGTTTATATCGGGGGCCCCAGTACTTC. This codes for CASSLYRGPQYF. The complete variable domain, with remaining parts taken from reference TRBV28 and TRBJ2-5, reads DVKVTQSSRYLVKRTGEKVFLECVQDMDHENMFWYRQDPGLGLRLIYFSYDVKMKEKGDIPEGYSVSREKKERFSLILESASTNQTSMYLCASSLYRGPQYFGPGTRLLVL.